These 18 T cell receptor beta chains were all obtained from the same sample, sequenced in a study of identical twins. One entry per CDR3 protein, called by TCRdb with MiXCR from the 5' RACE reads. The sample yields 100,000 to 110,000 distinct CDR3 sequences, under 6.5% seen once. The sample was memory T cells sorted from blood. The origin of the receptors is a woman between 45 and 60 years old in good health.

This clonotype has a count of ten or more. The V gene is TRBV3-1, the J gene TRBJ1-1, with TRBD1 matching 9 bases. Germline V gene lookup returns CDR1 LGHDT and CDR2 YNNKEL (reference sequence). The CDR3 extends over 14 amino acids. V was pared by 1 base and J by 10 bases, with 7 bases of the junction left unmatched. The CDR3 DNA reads TGTGCCAGCAGCCAAGGTTACAGGGGGCGGGCAGCTTTCTTT. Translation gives CASSQGYRGRAAFF.

CDR3 residues: CASSYGQSQETQYF. The CDR3 DNA follows: TGTGCCAGCAGTTATGGACAGTCCCAAGAGACCCAGTACTTC. The chain has TRBV6-5 and TRBJ2-5; maybe TRBD1 (6 bases). The V gene lost 3 bases and the J gene lost 1 base, with 9 bases spanning the gap. CDR3 length equals 14 residues. From germline, CDR1 is MNHEY and CDR2 SVGAGI.

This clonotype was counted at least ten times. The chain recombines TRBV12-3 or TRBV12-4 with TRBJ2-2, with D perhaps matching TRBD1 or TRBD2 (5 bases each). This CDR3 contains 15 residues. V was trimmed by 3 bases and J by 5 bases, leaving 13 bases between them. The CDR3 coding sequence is TGTGCCAGCAGTTTCGCGAGGGGTGGTACCGGGGAGCTGTTTTTT. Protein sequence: CASSFARGGTGELFF.

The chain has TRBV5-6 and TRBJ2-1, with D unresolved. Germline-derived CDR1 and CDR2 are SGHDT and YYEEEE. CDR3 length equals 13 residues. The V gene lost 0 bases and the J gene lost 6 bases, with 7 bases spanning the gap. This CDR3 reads CASSLEPGNEQFF. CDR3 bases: TGTGCCAGCAGCTTGGAACCGGGCAATGAGCAGTTCTTC.

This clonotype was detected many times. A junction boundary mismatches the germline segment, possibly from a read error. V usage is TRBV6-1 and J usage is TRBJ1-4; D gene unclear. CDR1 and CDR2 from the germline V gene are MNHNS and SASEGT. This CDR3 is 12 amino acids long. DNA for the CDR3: TGTGCCAGCAGTGAAGGGTCCCAAATTTTCAGATTT. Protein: CASSEGSQIFRF.

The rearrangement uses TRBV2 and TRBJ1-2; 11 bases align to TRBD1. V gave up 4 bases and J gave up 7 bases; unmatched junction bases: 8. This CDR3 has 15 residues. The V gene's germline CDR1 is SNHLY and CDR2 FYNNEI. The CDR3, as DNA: TGTGCCAGCAGTGCCCGGACAGGGGGCGCCTCTGGCTACACCTTC. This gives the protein CASSARTGGASGYTF.

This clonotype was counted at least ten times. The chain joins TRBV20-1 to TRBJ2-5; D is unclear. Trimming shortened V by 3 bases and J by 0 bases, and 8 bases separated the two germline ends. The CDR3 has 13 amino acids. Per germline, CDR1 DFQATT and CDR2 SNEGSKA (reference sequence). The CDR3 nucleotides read TGCAGTGCTAGCCTCCGGAACCAAGAGACCCAGTACTTC. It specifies CSASLRNQETQYF.

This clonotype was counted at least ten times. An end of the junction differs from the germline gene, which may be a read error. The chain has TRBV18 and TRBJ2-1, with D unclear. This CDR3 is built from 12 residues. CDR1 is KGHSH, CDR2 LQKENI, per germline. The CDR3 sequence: CASSPPSVEQFF. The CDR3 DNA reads TGTGCCAGCTCGCCACCTAGTGTTGAGCAGTTCTTC.

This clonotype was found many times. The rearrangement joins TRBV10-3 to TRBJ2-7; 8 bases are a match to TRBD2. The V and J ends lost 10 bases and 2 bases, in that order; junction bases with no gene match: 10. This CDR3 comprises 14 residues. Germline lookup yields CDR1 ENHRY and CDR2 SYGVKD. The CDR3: CATKAGDNPYEQYV. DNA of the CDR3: TGTGCCACCAAAGCGGGAGACAACCCCTACGAGCAGTACGTC.

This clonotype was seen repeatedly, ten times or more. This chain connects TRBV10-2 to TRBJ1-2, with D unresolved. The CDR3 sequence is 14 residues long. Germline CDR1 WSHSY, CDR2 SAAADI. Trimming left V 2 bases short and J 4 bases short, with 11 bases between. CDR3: CASSESAEGYGYTF. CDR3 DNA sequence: TGCGCCAGCAGTGAGAGCGCCGAGGGCTATGGCTACACCTTC.

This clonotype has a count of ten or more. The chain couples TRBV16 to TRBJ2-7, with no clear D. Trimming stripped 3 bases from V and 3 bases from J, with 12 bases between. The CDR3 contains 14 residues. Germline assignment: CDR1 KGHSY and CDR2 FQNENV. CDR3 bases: TGTGCCAGCAGCCACCCTATGGCGCGCTACGAGCAGTACTTC. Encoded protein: CASSHPMARYEQYF.

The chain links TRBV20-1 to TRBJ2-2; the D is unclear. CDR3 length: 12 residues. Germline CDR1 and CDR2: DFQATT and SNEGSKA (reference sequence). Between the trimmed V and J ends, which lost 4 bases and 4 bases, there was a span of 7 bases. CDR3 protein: CSAKQSTGELFF. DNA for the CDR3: TGCAGTGCTAAACAGAGCACCGGGGAGCTGTTTTTT.

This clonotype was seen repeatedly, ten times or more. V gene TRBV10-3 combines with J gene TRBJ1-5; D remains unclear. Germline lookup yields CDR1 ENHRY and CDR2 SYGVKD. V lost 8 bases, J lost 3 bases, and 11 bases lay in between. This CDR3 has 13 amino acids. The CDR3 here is CAIALELNQPQHF. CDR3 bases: TGTGCCATCGCATTGGAACTCAATCAGCCCCAGCATTTT.

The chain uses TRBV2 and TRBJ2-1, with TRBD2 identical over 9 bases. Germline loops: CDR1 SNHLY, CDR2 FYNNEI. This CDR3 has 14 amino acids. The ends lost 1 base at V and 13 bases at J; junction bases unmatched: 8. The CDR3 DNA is TGTGCCAGCAGTGAAGGGGTTAGACTAGCGGATCAGTTCTTC. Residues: CASSEGVRLADQFF.

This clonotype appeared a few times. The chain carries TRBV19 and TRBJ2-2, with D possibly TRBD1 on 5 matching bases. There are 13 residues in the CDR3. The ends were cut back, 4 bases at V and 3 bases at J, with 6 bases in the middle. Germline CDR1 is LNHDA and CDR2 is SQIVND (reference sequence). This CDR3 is CASSTGYTGELFF. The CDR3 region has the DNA TGTGCCAGTAGTACAGGGTACACCGGGGAGCTGTTTTTT.

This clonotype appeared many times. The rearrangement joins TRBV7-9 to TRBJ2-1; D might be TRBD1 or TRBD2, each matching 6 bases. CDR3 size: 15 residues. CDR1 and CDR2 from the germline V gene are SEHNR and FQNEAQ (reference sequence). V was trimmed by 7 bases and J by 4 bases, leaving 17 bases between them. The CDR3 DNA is TGTGCCAGCACCCCAAAAGGGGGGCTTTACAATGAGCAGTTCTTC. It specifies CASTPKGGLYNEQFF.

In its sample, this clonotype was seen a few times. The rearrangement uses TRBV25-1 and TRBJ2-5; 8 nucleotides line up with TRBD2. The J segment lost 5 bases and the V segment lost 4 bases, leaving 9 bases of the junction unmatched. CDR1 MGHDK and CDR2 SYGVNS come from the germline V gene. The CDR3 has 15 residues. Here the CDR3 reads CASSGEREIGETQYF. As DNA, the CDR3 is TGTGCCAGCAGTGGGGAGCGGGAGATTGGGGAGACCCAGTACTTC.

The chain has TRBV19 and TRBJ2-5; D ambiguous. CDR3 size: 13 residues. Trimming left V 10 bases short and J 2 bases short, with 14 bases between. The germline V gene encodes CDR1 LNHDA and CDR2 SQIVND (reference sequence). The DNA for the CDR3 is TGTGCCACCCAGTCCCGGGTTCAAGAGACCCAGTACTTC. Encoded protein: CATQSRVQETQYF.